Listed below are T cell receptor beta chains from one sample, sequenced in a study of blood T cell repertoires in COVID-19. Method: immunoSEQ multiplex PCR; TCRdb's copy keeps in-frame clones and lacks some. This table has about 65,000 clones, around 83% appearing once. The sample comprised peripheral blood. The receptors shown here come from a man aged 45-65 years with COVID-19, enrolled during active disease. Each CDR3 is given without its conserved first and last residue.

TRBV9	TRBJ2-3	ASSVNTDTQY
TRBV4-3	TRBJ1-1	ASSGQKNTEAF
TRBV10-3	TRBJ1-6	AISTGGRGNSPLH
TRBV11-2	TRBJ2-1	ASSPGTGSDNEQF
TRBV28	TRBJ1-5	ASSLPREGTQPQH
TRBV27	TRBJ1-4	ASKPLGQGPEKLF
TRBV28	TRBJ1-2	ASSFEASDGYT
TRBV28	TRBJ1-5	ASSLFGSNQPQH
TRBV6-5	TRBJ1-5	ASSPHKGDQPQH
TRBV21-1	TRBJ1-2	ASSKMAGGYT
TRBV5-1	TRBJ2-7	ASSSGTSGYEQY
TRBV30	TRBJ1-2	AWSVGGPGYT
TRBV13	TRBJ1-2	ASSLEGQGAVYGYT
TRBV30	TRBJ1-6	AWAPSQGKFYGSPLH
TRBV28	TRBJ1-6	ASGGPYNSPLH
TRBV20-1	TRBJ1-6	SASGTGSSYNSPLH
TRBV24-1	TRBJ1-1	ATSPGQATEAF
TRBV4-3	TRBJ1-5	ASSQDIPGGQMNQPQH
TRBV4-3	TRBJ1-6	ASSQDSRSNSPLH
TRBV6-1	TRBJ2-1	ASREAPGRVGEQF
TRBV5-8	TRBJ2-1	ASSSLRAAGTGGNEQF
TRBV15	TRBJ2-5	ATSRAGLAGGETQY
TRBV6-1	TRBJ2-6	ASSERGTGANVLT
TRBV24-1	TRBJ2-3	ATSDSGLATDTQY
TRBV6-2/TRBV6-3	TRBJ2-2	ASSSPRTDPLTYTGELF
TRBV27	TRBJ2-7	ASSLSISSFGEQY
TRBV30	TRBJ1-5	AWSTGTVGQPQH
TRBV19	TRBJ1-2	ASSPQTLGSYGYT
TRBV6-6	TRBJ1-6	ASSYSGQGVSPLH
TRBV28	TRBJ1-5	ASSLTGNSNQPQH
TRBV3-1/TRBV3-2	TRBJ1-1	ASSQGGGQVTEAF
TRBV7-8	TRBJ2-1	ASSSGLLSYNEQF
TRBV19	TRBJ2-1	ASHTGYRGNEQF
TRBV3-1/TRBV3-2	TRBJ1-5	ASSQAGTGNQPQH
TRBV20-1	TRBJ2-7	SASRGTSYEQY
TRBV5-6	TRBJ2-4	ASSFTGDGNIQY
TRBV5-6	TRBJ1-5	ASSLKGNNQPQH
TRBV6-6	TRBJ1-1	ASSYAGQKNTEAF
TRBV5-6	TRBJ2-3	ASSLGRAGGPDTQY
TRBV21-1	TRBJ1-1	ASSPQGVRTEAF
TRBV3-1/TRBV3-2	TRBJ2-7	ASSQQGFYEQY
TRBV19	TRBJ1-2	ASSKDRGKWYGYT
TRBV9	TRBJ1-2	ASSVAWFAGEGGYT
TRBV3-1/TRBV3-2	TRBJ2-5	ASSRRTGTSSPSGQAY
TRBV5-1	TRBJ2-2	ASCLPGLAGAYTGELF
TRBV5-1	TRBJ2-1	ASSWSQGPGEQF
TRBV24-1	TRBJ2-3	ATSDRDPGSTDTQY
TRBV3-1/TRBV3-2	TRBJ1-5	ASSQAGNSNQPQH
TRBV7-3	TRBJ2-1	ASSLGRNNEQF
TRBV24-1	TRBJ2-7	ATSADRDGSYEQY
TRBV7-9	TRBJ2-7	ASSSLGTTGEQY
TRBV11-1	TRBJ2-3	ASSLASAHTDTQY
TRBV24-1	TRBJ2-1	ATSDPSGRAFNEQF